The clone carrying this T cell receptor beta chain was seen a single time. Its antigen is not identified. CDR1 LGHNA and CDR2 YSLEER come from the germline V gene. This CDR3 has 17 amino acids. Between the trimmed V and J ends, which lost 4 bases and 2 bases, there was a span of 19 bases. This table comes from immunoSEQ multiplex PCR, and its TCRdb copy is limited to in-frame clones, with some not included. The profile shows about 27,000 clones, roughly nine tenths of them singletons. The sample originates from a study of T cells in localized non-small cell lung cancer. Regarding the study as a whole: Maximal T cell clonality occurred in uninvolved adjacent lung, with tumor ranking below it. Median detection of top 100 tumor clones in adjacent lung was about 60 clones. Since sequencing was restricted to only one region of the tumor, intratumor heterogeneity remains a possibility.

The chain carries TRBV4-3 and TRBJ2-3; D is possibly TRBD2 (7 bases). The sequence derives from a female donor older than 55 with stage II squamous cell lung carcinoma. The specimen was peripheral blood, collected before any cancer treatment. CDR3 nucleotides: TGCGCCAGCAGCCCGGAAGGGAGGGGGGAACCCACAGATACGCAGTATTTT. It translates to CASSPEGRGEPTDTQYF.